Following are 6 T cell receptor beta chains from one sample sequenced in a study of T cell responses to AZD1222 COVID-19 vaccine. The table came from immunoSEQ multiplex PCR; TCRdb's copy has only in-frame clones and leaves some out. Here the sample spans 120,000 to 150,000 clones, approximately 90% being singletons. This specimen was peripheral blood, taken 28 days after the second AZD1222 dose. The receptors were gathered from an adult who received the AZD1222 COVID-19 vaccine.

This clone showed up just once. V and J are TRBV15 and TRBJ2-2; no definite D call. The germline V gene has CDR1 LNHNV and CDR2 YYDKDF (reference sequence). The CDR3 extends over 12 amino acids. V was pared by 3 bases and J by 5 bases, with 4 bases between. CDR3: CATSSRTGELFF. CDR3 sequence (DNA): TGTGCCACCAGCAGTAGAACCGGGGAGCTGTTTTTT.

This clone was seen a single time. The chain carries TRBV3-1 (or the pseudogene TRBV3-2) and TRBJ2-3; tentatively, D is TRBD1 (5 bases). The CDR3 length is 14 residues. Trimming removed 4 bases from V and 3 bases from J, with 11 bases in between. Germline CDR1 is LGHDT and CDR2 is YNNKEL (reference sequence). The CDR3, as DNA: TGTGCCAGCAGCCGTAGTCAGGGAACAGATACGCAGTATTTT. As protein: CASSRSQGTDTQYF.

CDR3 in amino acids: CASSSGGGRGVGETQYF. Written as DNA, the CDR3 is TGTGCCAGCAGCTCGGGGGGTGGCAGGGGAGTGGGAGAGACCCAGTACTTC. This chain links TRBV7-2 with TRBJ2-5, with D tentatively TRBD2 (7 bases). The CDR3 spans 17 residues. V was cut by 4 bases and J by 4 bases, with 22 bases left in between. CDR1 and CDR2 (germline): SGHTA, FQGNSA.

The chain uses TRBV5-1 and TRBJ2-1; a possible D gene is TRBD2 (7 bases). The length of the CDR3 is 13 residues. V lost 2 bases, J lost 6 bases, and 9 bases lay in between. Per germline, CDR1 SGHRS and CDR2 YFSETQ. CDR3 nucleotides: TGCGCCAGCAGCTTTGGGGGGGCCAATGAGCAGTTCTTC. This encodes CASSFGGANEQFF.

The gene calls are TRBV2 and TRBJ1-2, with 8 bases identical to TRBD1. The germline CDR1 and CDR2 sequences are SNHLY and FYNNEI. Trimming cost V 3 bases and J 8 bases; bases outside gene matches: 11. The CDR3 extends over 15 amino acids. The CDR3 DNA reads as TGTGCCAGCAGTGAGCCGGACAGGGTGCCAGGAGGCTACACCTTC. Protein: CASSEPDRVPGGYTF.

The CDR3 spells CASSLGAGYYEQYF. CDR3 sequence (DNA): TGTGCCAGCAGTTTAGGGGCAGGATACTACGAGCAGTACTTC. The J gene is TRBJ2-7, the V gene TRBV28; weak D call: TRBD1 (5 bases). CDR3 length: 14 amino acids. Germline assignment: CDR1 MDHEN and CDR2 SYDVKM. Trimming stripped 2 bases from V and 3 bases from J, with 11 bases between. Looking up the rest from reference TRBV28 and TRBJ2-7 gives the full variable domain: DVKVTQSSRYLVKRTGEKVFLECVQDMDHENMFWYRQDPGLGLRLIYFSYDVKMKEKGDIPEGYSVSREKKERFSLILESASTNQTSMYLCASSLGAGYYEQYFGPGTRLTVT.